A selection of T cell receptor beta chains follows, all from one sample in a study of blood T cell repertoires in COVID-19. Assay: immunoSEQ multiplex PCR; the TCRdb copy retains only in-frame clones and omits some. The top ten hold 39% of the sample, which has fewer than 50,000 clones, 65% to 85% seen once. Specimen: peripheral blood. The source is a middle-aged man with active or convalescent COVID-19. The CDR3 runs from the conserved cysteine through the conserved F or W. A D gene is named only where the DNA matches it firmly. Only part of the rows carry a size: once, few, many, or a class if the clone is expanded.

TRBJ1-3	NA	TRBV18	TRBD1	TGTGCCAGCTCATCCGGACAGGGATGGACTGGAAACACCATATATTTT	CASSSGQGWTGNTIYF
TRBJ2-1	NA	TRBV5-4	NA	TGTGCCAGCAGCCAAAAGAGACTGGTGGCCTACAATGAGCAGTTCTTC	CASSQKRLVAYNEQFF
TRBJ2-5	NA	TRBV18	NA	TGTGCCAGCTCACCGACTAGTTCGGGGGAGACCCAGTACTTC	CASSPTSSGETQYF
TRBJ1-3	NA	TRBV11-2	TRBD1	TGTGCCAGCAGCACAGGGGCCAGCTCTGGAAACACCATATATTTT	CASSTGASSGNTIYF
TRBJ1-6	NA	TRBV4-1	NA	TGCGCCAGCAGCCAAGAGCCAGTAGGGAGTTCACCCCTCCACTTT	CASSQEPVGSSPLHF
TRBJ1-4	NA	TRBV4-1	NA	TGCGCCAGCAGCGTACGGAAAGGCGGAACTAATGAAAAACTGTTTTTT	CASSVRKGGTNEKLFF
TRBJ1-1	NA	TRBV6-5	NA	TGTGCCAGCCCTCAGGCCCCGAACACTGAAGCTTTCTTT	CASPQAPNTEAFF
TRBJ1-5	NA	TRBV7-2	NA	TGTGCCAGCAGCCCTGGGGGGGGCGGCTACAATCAGCCCCAGCATTTT	CASSPGGGGYNQPQHF
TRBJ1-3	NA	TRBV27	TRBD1	TGTGCCAGTGGGACAGGGAACACCATATATTTT	CASGTGNTIYF
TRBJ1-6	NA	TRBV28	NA	TGTGCCAGCAGACCGGGTTCCTATAATTCACCCCTCCACTTT	CASRPGSYNSPLHF
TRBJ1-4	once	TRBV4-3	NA	TGCGCCAGCAGCCAAGCCTGGGCCGACGAAAAACTGTTTTTT	CASSQAWADEKLFF
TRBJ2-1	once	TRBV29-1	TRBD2	TGCAGCGTTGACGGGACTAGCGGAGCCCATGAGCAGTTCTTC	CSVDGTSGAHEQFF
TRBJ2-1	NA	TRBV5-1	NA	TGCGCCAGCAGCAATGGTCTAGACAATGAGCAGTTCTTC	CASSNGLDNEQFF
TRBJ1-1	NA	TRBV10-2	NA	TGCGCCAGCAGTGAGTCCGGCAGGGTTGAAGCTTTCTTT	CASSESGRVEAFF
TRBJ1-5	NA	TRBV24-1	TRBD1	TGTGCCACCAGTGCAGGACAGGGGGGCAATCAGCCCCAGCATTTT	CATSAGQGGNQPQHF
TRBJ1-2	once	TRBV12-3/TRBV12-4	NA	TGTGCCAGCAGTACCTGGACTGGGGGCTACACCTTC	CASSTWTGGYTF
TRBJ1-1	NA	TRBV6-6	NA	TGTGCCAGCAGTTACATTTCTTCGAACACTGAAGCTTTCTTT	CASSYISSNTEAFF
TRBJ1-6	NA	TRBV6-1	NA	TGTGCCAGCAGTGACAGGGGTCCTCCACCCCTCCACTTT	CASSDRGPPPLHF
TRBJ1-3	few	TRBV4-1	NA	TGCGCCACTGGGGCGGGAGGAAACACCATATATTTT	CATGAGGNTIYF
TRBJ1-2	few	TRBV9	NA	TGTGCCAGCAGCGTAGTTTCAGGCAACTATGGCTACACCTTC	CASSVVSGNYGYTF
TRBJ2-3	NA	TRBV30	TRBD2	TGTGCCTGGAGCGGGGGGGCCAGTTGGTATTTT	CAWSGGASWYF
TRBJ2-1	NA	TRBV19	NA	TGTGCCAGTAGTATTCAGGGGAATGAGCAGTTCTTC	CASSIQGNEQFF
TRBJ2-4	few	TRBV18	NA	TGTGCCAGCTCACCAGTGGAAGCATCAGGCCCCCGCCCCCGGACCAAAAACATTCAGTACTTC	CASSPVEASGPRPRTKNIQYF
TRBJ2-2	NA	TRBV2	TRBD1	TGTGCCAGCAGTGGGGACAGGGTTGTCGGGGAGCTGTTTTTT	CASSGDRVVGELFF
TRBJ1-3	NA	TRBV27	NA	TGTGCCAGCAGTTTTCTTGGGAGTGGAAACACCATATATTTT	CASSFLGSGNTIYF
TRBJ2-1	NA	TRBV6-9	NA	TGTGCCAGCAGTCGCCCTGGCGGAGACAATGAGCAGTTCTTC	CASSRPGGDNEQFF
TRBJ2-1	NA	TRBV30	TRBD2	TGTGCCTGGAGCGGGGCCGGGGGGAGCTCCTACAATGAGCAGTTCTTC	CAWSGAGGSSYNEQFF
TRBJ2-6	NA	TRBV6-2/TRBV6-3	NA	TGTGCCAGCAGTTACTCTCAGTCGCTCTCTGGGGCCAACGTCCTGACTTTC	CASSYSQSLSGANVLTF
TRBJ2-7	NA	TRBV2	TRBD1	TGTGCCAGCAAAGTCACCGGACAGGCAGCCTACGAGCAGTACTTC	CASKVTGQAAYEQYF
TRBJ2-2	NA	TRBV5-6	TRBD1	TGTGCCAGCAGGGAACAGGGGGCGGGTACCGGGGAGCTGTTTTTT	CASREQGAGTGELFF
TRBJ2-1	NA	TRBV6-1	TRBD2	TGTGCCAGCAGTGAAGTAAGCGGGGGATACAATGAGCAGTTCTTC	CASSEVSGGYNEQFF
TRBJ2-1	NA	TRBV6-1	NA	TGTGCCAGCAGTGACGGTCTCCGGGCGGGCAATGAGCAGTTCTTC	CASSDGLRAGNEQFF
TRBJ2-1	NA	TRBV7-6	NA	TGTGCCAGCAGCTTATTGCCACCACTGAGCTCCTACAATGAGCAGTTCTTC	CASSLLPPLSSYNEQFF
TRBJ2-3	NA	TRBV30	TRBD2	TGTGCCTGGAGACCGGGACTAGCGGGGGGGCCGTTTTTTACAGATACGCAGTATTTT	CAWRPGLAGGPFFTDTQYF
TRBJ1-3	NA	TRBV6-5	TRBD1	TGTGCCAGCAGTTACTCCAGGACAGGGGGAAACACCATATATTTT	CASSYSRTGGNTIYF
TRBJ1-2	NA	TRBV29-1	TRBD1	TGCAGCGTTACAGGGGTTGATGGCTACACCTTC	CSVTGVDGYTF
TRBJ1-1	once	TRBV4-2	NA	TGTGCCAGCAGCCAAGCCGGGGGAGTCAGGAACACTGAAGCTTTCTTT	CASSQAGGVRNTEAFF
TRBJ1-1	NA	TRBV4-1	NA	TGCGCCACCTCAAGGGGGGGGCCCTCGAACACTGAAGCTTTCTTT	CATSRGGPSNTEAFF
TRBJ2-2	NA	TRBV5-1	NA	TGCGCCAGCAGCTTACCGACTCCCACCGGGGAGCTGTTTTTT	CASSLPTPTGELFF
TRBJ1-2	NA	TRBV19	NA	TGTGCCAGTAGGGTGGGCTCATCGGGGGGCTACACCTTC	CASRVGSSGGYTF
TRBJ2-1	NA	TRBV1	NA	TGCACCAGCAGCCACTCTAGCGGGAGGCTCCTGAATGAGCAGTTCTTC	CTSSHSSGRLLNEQFF